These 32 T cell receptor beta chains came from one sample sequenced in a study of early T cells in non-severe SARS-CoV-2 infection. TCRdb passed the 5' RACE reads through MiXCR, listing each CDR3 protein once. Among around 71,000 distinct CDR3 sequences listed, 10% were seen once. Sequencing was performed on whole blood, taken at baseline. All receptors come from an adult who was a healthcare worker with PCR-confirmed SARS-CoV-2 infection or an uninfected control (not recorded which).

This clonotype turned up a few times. The chain's CDR3 is CASSGGTGGYNEQFF. In nucleotides, the CDR3 is TGTGCCAGCAGCGGCGGGACAGGGGGCTACAATGAGCAGTTCTTC. The V call is TRBV9, the J call TRBJ2-1; 11 bases fit TRBD1. Germline V CDR1 and CDR2: SGDLS, YYNGEE. Trimming removed 3 bases from V and 3 bases from J; junction bases left unmatched: 2. This CDR3 region has 15 residues.

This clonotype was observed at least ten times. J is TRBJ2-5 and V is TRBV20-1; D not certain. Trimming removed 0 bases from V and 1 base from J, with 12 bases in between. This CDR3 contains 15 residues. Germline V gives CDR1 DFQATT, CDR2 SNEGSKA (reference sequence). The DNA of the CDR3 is TGCAGTGCTAGAGATCTCCGGGCAGCCCAAGAGACCCAGTACTTC. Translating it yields CSARDLRAAQETQYF.

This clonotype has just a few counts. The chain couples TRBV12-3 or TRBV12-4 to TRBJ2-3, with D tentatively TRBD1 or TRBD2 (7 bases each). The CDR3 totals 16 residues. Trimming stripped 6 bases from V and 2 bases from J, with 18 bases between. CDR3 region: CASSRQGGMPTDTQYF. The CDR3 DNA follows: TGTGCCAGCAGCCGACAGGGAGGGATGCCCACAGATACGCAGTATTTT.

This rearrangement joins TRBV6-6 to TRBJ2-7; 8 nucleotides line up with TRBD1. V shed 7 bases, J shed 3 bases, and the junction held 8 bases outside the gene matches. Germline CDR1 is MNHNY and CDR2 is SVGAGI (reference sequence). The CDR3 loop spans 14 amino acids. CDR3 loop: CASTRQGTNYEQYF. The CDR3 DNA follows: TGTGCCAGCACCAGACAGGGGACCAACTACGAGCAGTACTTC.

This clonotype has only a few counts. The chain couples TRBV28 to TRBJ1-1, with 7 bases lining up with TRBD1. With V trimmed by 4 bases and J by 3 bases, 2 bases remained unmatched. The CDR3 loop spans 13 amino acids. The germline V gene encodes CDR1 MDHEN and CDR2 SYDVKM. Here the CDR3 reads CASSYQGDTEAFF. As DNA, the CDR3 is TGTGCCAGCAGTTATCAGGGGGACACTGAAGCTTTCTTT.

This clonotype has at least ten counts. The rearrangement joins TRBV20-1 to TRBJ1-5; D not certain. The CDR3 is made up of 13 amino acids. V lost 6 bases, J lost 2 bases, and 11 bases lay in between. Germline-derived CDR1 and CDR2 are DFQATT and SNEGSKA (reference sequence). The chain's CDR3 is CSAEGEGNQPQHF. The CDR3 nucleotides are TGCAGTGCGGAGGGAGAGGGCAATCAGCCCCAGCATTTT.

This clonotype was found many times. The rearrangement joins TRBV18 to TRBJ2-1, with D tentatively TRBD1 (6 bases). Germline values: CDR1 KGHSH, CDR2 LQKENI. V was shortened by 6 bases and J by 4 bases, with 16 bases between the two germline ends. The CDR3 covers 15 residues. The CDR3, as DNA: TGTGCCAGCTCCCACGGACAGCCTTCGTACAATGAGCAGTTCTTC. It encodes CASSHGQPSYNEQFF.

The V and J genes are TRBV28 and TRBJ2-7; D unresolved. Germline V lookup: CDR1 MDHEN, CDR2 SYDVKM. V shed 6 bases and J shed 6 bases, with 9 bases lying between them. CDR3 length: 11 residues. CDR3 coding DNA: TGTGCCAGCAGCATTGGGTTCGAGCAGTACTTC. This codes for CASSIGFEQYF.

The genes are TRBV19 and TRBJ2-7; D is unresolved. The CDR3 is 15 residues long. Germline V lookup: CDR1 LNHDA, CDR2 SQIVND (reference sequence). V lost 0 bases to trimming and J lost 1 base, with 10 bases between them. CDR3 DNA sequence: TGTGCCAGTAGTATAGAAGGGCTCGGATCCTACGAGCAGTACTTC. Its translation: CASSIEGLGSYEQYF.

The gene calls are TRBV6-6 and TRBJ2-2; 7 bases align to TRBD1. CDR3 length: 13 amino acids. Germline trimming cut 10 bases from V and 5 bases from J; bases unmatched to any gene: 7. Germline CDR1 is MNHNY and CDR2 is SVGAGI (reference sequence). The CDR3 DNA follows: TGTGCCACAGGGGGAAGATCGACCGGGGAGCTGTTTTTT. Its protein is CATGGRSTGELFF.

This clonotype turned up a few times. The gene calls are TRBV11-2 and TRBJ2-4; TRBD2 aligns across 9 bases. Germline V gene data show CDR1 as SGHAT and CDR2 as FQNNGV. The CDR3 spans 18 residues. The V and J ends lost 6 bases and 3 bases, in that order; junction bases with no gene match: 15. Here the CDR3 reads CASSPGGAGGMGKNIQYF. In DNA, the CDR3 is TGTGCCAGCAGTCCCGGGGGAGCGGGAGGTATGGGCAAAAACATTCAGTACTTC.

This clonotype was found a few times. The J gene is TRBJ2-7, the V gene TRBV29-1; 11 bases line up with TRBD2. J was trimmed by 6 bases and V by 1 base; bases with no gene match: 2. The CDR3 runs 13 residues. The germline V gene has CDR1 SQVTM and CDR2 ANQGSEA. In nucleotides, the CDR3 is TGCAGCGTTGAAGCTAGCGGGAGGACCGAGCAGTACTTC. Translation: CSVEASGRTEQYF.

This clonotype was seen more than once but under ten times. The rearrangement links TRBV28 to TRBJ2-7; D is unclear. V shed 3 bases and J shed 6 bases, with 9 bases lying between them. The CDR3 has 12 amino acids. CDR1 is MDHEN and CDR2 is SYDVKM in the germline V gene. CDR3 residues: CASSFSHSEQYF. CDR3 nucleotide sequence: TGTGCCAGCAGTTTCAGTCACAGCGAGCAGTACTTC. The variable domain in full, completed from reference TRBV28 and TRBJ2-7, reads DVKVTQSSRYLVKRTGEKVFLECVQDMDHENMFWYRQDPGLGLRLIYFSYDVKMKEKGDIPEGYSVSREKKERFSLILESASTNQTSMYLCASSFSHSEQYFGPGTRLTVT.

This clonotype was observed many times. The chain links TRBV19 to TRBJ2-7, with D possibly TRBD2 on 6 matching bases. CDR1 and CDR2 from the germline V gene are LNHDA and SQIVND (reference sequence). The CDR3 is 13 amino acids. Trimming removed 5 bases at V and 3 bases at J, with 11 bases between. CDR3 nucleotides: TGTGCCAGTAGTTGGGGGGAGGACTACGAGCAGTACTTC. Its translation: CASSWGEDYEQYF.

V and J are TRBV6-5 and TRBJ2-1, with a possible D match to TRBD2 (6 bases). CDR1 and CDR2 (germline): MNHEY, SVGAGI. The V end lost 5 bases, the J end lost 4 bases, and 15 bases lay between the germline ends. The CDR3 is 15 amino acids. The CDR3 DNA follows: TGTGCCAGCAGTATAACCGCGGGGACTTACAATGAGCAGTTCTTC. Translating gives CASSITAGTYNEQFF.

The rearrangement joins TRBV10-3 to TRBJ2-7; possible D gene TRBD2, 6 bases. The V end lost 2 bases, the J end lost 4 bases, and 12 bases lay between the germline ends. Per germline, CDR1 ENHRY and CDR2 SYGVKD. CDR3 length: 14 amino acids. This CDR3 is CAISETLGSYEQYF. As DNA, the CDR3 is TGTGCCATCAGTGAGACCCTCGGGAGTTACGAGCAGTACTTC.

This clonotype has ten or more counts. The CDR3 DNA reads TGTGCCAGCATCGCCCGAGGCAGCTACGAGCAGTACTTC. It is translated as CASIARGSYEQYF. The chain recombines TRBV7-2 with TRBJ2-7; D uncertain. CDR1 and CDR2 from the germline V gene are SGHTA and FQGNSA. V lost 7 bases and J lost 3, with 13 bases in between. This CDR3 contains 13 residues.

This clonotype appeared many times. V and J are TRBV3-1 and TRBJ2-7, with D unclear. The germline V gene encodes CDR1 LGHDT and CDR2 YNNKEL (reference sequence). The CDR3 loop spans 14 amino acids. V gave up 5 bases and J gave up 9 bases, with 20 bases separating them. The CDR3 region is CASSLWARRRGQYF. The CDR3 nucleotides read TGTGCCAGCAGCTTGTGGGCTCGTCGTAGAGGGCAGTACTTC.

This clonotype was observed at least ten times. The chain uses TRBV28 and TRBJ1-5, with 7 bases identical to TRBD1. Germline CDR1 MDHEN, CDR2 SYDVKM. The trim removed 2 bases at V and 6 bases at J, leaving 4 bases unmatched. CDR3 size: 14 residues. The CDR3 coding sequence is TGTGCCAGCAGTTTAGGTGGGACAGTTCAGCCCCAGCATTTT. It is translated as CASSLGGTVQPQHF.

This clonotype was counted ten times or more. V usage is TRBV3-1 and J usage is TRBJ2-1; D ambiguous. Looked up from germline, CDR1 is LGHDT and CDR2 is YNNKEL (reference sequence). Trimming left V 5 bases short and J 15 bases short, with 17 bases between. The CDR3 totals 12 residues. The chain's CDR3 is CASSLNSVDRFF. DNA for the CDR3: TGTGCCAGCAGCTTAAACTCAGTAGATCGGTTCTTC.

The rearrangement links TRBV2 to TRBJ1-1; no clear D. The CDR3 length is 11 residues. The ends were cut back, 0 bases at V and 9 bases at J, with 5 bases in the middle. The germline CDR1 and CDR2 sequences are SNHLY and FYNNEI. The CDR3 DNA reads TGTGCCAGCAGTGAAGCGTTTAAAGCTTTCTTT. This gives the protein CASSEAFKAFF.

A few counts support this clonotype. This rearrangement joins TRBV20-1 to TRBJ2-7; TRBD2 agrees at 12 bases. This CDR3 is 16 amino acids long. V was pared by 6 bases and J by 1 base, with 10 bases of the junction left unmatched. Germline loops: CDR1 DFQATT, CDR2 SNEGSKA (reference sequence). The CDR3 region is CSATPRTSGESYEQYF. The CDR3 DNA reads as TGCAGTGCCACGCCGCGGACTAGCGGGGAATCCTACGAGCAGTACTTC.

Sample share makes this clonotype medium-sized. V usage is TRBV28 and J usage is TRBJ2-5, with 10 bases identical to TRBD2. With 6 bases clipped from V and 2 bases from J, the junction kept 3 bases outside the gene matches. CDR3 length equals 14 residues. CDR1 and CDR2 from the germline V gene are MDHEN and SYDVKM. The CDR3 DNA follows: TGTGCCAGCAGGGCTAGCGGGAGTCAAGAGACCCAGTACTTC. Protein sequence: CASRASGSQETQYF.

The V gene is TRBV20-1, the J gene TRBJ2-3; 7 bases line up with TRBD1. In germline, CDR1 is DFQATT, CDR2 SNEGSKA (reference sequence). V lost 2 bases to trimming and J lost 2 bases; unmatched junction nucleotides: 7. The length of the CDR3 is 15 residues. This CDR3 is CSARIPGQPTDTQYF. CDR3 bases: TGCAGTGCTAGAATACCGGGACAGCCCACAGATACGCAGTATTTT.

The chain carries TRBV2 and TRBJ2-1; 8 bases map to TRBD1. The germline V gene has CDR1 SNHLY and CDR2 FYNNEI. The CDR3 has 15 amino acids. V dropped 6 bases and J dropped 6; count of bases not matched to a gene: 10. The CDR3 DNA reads TGTGCCAGCAGGGTAAATTCGGACAGGGCCAATGAGCAGTTCTTC. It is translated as CASRVNSDRANEQFF.

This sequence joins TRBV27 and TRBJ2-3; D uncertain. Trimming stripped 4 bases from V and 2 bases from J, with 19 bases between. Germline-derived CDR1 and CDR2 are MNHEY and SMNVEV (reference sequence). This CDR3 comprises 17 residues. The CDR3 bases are TGTGCCAGCAGTTCGCAGCGACTCCCGCCCTACACAGATACGCAGTATTTT. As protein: CASSSQRLPPYTDTQYF.

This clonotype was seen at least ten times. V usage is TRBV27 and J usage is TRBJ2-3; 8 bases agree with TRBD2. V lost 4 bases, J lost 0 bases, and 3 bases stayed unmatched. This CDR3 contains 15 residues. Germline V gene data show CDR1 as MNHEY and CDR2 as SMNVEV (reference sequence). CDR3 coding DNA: TGTGCCAGCAGTTCCCCTAGCGGGAGCACAGATACGCAGTATTTT. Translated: CASSSPSGSTDTQYF.

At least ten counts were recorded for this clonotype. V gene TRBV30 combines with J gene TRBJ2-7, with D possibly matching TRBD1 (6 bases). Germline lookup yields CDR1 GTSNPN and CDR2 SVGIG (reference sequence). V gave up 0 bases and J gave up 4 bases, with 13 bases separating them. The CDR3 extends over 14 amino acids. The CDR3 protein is CAWSVRGGWYEQYF. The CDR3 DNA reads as TGTGCCTGGAGTGTACGAGGGGGATGGTACGAGCAGTACTTC.

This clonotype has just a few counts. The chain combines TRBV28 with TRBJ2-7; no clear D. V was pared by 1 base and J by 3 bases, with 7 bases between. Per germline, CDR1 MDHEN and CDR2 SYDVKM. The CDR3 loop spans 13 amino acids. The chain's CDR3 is CASSLSNSYEQYF. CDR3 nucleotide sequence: TGTGCCAGCAGTTTATCGAACAGCTACGAGCAGTACTTC. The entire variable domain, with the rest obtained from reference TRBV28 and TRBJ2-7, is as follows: DVKVTQSSRYLVKRTGEKVFLECVQDMDHENMFWYRQDPGLGLRLIYFSYDVKMKEKGDIPEGYSVSREKKERFSLILESASTNQTSMYLCASSLSNSYEQYFGPGTRLTVT.

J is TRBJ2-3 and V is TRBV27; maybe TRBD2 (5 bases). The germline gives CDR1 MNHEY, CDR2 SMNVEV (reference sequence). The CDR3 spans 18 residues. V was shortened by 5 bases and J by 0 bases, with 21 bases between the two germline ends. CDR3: CASSRRMTSQPSTDTQYF. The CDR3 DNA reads TGTGCCAGCAGTCGGAGGATGACGTCTCAACCAAGCACAGATACGCAGTATTTT.

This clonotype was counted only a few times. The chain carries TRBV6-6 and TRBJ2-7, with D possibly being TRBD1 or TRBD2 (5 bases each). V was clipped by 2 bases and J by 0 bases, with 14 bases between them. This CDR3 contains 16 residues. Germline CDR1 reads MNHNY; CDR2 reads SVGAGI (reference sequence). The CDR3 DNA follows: TGTGCCAGCAGTTACGGGGGTGCGGCGAGCTCCTACGAGCAGTACTTC. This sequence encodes CASSYGGAASSYEQYF.

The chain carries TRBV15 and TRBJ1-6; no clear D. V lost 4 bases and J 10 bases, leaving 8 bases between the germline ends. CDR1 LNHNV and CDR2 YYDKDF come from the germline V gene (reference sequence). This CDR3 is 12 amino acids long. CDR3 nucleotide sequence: TGTGCCACCAGCACCAATAGCTCACCCCTCCACTTT. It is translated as CATSTNSSPLHF.